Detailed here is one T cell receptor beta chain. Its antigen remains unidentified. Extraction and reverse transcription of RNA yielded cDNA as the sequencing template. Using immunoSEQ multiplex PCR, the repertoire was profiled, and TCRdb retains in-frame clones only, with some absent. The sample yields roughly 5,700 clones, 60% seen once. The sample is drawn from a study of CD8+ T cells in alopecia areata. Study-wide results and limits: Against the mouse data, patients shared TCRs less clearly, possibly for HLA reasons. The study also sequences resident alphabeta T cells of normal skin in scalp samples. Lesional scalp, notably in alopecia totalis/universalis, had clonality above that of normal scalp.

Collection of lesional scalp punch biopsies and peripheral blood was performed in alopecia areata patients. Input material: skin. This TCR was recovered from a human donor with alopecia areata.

The CDR3 DNA sequence: TGCGCCAGCAGCTTGGGTTGGCAGGACGAGCAGTACTTC. Translation: CASSLGWQDEQYF. This chain links TRBV5-1 with TRBJ2-7; D unresolved. Germline lookup yields CDR1 SGHRS and CDR2 YFSETQ. This CDR3 has 13 amino acids. Deletions cut 0 bases from V and 5 bases from J, with 9 bases between.